A single T cell receptor beta chain is shown here with its context. Per the study methods: Estimation of nucleated cell counts was performed using reference gene primer amplification. Using immunoSEQ multiplex PCR, the repertoire was profiled, and TCRdb retains in-frame clones only, with some absent. V, J and clone size derive from that table, while D and trimming were established from the DNA sequence. In the table there are 110,000 to 150,000 clones, 81% of which are singletons. Germline assignment: CDR1 SGHRS and CDR2 YFSETQ. V lost 4 bases, J lost 6 bases, and 10 bases stayed unmatched. The CDR3 totals 14 residues. The sample comes from a study of blood T cell repertoires in COVID-19.

Sample: peripheral blood. The TCR was taken from a human donor in a cohort sampled during active COVID-19. The chain joins TRBV5-1 to TRBJ2-7; 7 bases agree with TRBD1. Here the CDR3 DNA reads TGCGCCAGCAGCCAGGGACAGAGCCTCGTCGAGCAGTACTTC. It codes for CASSQGQSLVEQYF.